The subject of this entry is one TCR beta chain. The antigen remains undetermined. The method was immunoSEQ multiplex PCR; TCRdb's version includes in-frame clones alone and lacks a portion of them. The table includes about 93,000 clones, 88% detected once. V was pared by 1 base and J by 5 bases, with 12 bases between. The length of the CDR3 is 14 residues. The germline V gene has CDR1 SGHVS and CDR2 FNYEAQ. This record belongs to a study of radiotherapy plus CTLA-4 blockade in lung cancer. Findings of the study overall: The study found tumor-derived TCR clones expanded in blood after radiotherapy plus ipilimumab.

The clonotype was recovered from a human donor with non-small cell lung cancer that progressed on radiotherapy plus ipilimumab. This chain connects TRBV7-6 to TRBJ2-7; D may be TRBD1 (6 bases). This specimen consisted of peripheral blood, obtained from a patient treated with radiotherapy plus ipilimumab. The CDR3 reads CASSLVAGDHEQYF. In DNA, the CDR3 is TGTGCCAGCAGCTTAGTCGCAGGGGACCACGAGCAGTACTTC.